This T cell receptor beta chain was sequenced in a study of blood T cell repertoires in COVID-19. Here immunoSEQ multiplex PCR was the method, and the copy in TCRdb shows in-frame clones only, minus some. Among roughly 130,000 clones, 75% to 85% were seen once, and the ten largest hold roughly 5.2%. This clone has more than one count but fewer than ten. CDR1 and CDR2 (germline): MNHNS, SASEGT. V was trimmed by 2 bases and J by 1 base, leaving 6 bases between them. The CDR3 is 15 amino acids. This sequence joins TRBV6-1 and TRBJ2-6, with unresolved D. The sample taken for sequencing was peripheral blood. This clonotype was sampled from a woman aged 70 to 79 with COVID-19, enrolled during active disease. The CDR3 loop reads CASSEKTSGANVLTF. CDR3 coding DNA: TGTGCCAGCAGTGAAAAAACTTCTGGGGCCAACGTCCTGACTTTC.